This entry is about one T cell receptor (beta chain). Its antigen is undetermined. This entry comes from a study of OX40 agonist ivuxolimab in advanced cancers. Findings of the study overall: Dose levels from 0.1 to 3.0 mg/kg saw CD4+ and CD8+ blood T cells expand clonally by week 6.

From germline, CDR1 is SGDLS and CDR2 YYNGEE. CDR3 length: 14 amino acids. V was clipped by 0 bases and J by 4 bases; unmatched bases: 0. Libraries were prepared by immunoSEQ multiplex PCR; TCRdb keeps only in-frame clonotypes and omits some of them. The sample carries some 60,000 clones, 90% to 95% recorded once. The source material was CD4+ or CD8+ T cells sorted from blood, sampled in a trial of the OX40 agonist ivuxolimab. This sequence originates from an adult with an advanced solid tumor such as melanoma, head and neck, liver or kidney cancer. The chain couples TRBV9 to TRBJ2-3, with TRBD2 matching 9 bases. As DNA, the CDR3 is TGTGCCAGCAGCGTAGGCGGGGGGGCAGATACGCAGTATTTT. It specifies CASSVGGGADTQYF. Supplemented by reference TRBV9 and TRBJ2-3, the full variable domain reads DSGVTQTPKHLITATGQRVTLRCSPRSGDLSVYWYQQSLDQGLQFLIQYYNGEERAKGNILERFSAQQFPDLHSELNLSSLELGDSALYFCASSVGGGADTQYFGPGTRLTVL.